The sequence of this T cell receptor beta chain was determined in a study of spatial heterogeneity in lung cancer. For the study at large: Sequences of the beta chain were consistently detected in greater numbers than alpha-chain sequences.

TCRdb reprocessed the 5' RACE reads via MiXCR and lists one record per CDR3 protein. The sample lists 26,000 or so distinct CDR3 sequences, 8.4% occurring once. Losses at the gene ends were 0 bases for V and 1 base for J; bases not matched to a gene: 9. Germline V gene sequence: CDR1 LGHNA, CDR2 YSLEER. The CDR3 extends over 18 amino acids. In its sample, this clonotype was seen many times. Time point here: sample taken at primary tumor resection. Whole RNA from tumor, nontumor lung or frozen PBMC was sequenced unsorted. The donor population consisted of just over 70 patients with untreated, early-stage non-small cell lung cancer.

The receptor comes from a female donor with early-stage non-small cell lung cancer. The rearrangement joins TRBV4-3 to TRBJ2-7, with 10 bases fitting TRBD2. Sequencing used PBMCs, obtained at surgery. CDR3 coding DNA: TGCGCCAGCAGCCAAGATTTAGCACTAGCGGGATATTCCTACGAGCAGTACGTC. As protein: CASSQDLALAGYSYEQYV.